Listed here are 11 T cell receptor beta chains from one sample, sequenced in a study of blood T cell repertoires in COVID-19. The repertoire was sequenced with immunoSEQ multiplex PCR; TCRdb's copy has only in-frame clones and lacks some. In the table there are some 200,000 clones, 80% to 90% of which are singletons. Sample: PBMCs or T cells enriched from blood (not recorded which). These receptors were taken from a man in his forties who had recovered from COVID-19.

The V call is TRBV9, the J call TRBJ2-1; 10 bases map to TRBD2. The V gene's germline CDR1 is SGDLS and CDR2 YYNGEE. V was clipped by 0 bases and J by 4 bases; unmatched bases: 4. This CDR3 has 16 residues. CDR3 sequence: CASSVESTSGYNEQFF. DNA of the CDR3: TGTGCCAGCAGCGTAGAGTCGACTAGCGGGTACAATGAGCAGTTCTTC. Variable domain in full (rest from reference TRBV9 and TRBJ2-1): DSGVTQTPKHLITATGQRVTLRCSPRSGDLSVYWYQQSLDQGLQFLIQYYNGEERAKGNILERFSAQQFPDLHSELNLSSLELGDSALYFCASSVESTSGYNEQFFGPGTRLTVL.

This clone was counted between two and nine times. This rearrangement joins TRBV5-1 to TRBJ1-5; 7 bases line up with TRBD1. CDR3 length: 15 amino acids. J lost 7 bases, V lost 0 bases, and 7 bases had no gene match. Germline CDR1 and CDR2: SGHRS and YFSETQ. The CDR3 nucleotides are TGCGCCAGCAGCTTGGAAGGGGGCTCGAGGCAGCCCCAGCATTTT. Protein sequence: CASSLEGGSRQPQHF. The full variable domain, with the rest looked up from reference TRBV5-1 and TRBJ1-5, is KAGVTQTPRYLIKTRGQQVTLSCSPISGHRSVSWYQQTPGQGLQFLFEYFSETQRNKGNFPGRFSGRQFSNSRSEMNVSTLELGDSALYLCASSLEGGSRQPQHFGDGTRLSIL.

The chain uses TRBV4-3 and TRBJ1-2, with TRBD1 identical over 9 bases. J was trimmed by 8 bases and V by 2 bases; bases with no gene match: 9. In germline, CDR1 is LGHNA, CDR2 YSLEER. The CDR3 length is 15 residues. The CDR3 DNA is TGCGCCAGCAGCCAAACCGGGACAGGGACGTCCGGCTACACCTTC. Its translation is CASSQTGTGTSGYTF.

V usage is TRBV30 and J usage is TRBJ1-5; tentatively, D is TRBD1 (5 bases). This CDR3 region has 13 residues. From germline, CDR1 is GTSNPN and CDR2 SVGIG (reference sequence). The germline V and J ends were trimmed by 2 bases and 6 bases, with 11 bases remaining between them. The CDR3 bases are TGTGCCTGGAGTCGGCAGGGAGGTCAGCCCCAGCATTTT. It translates to CAWSRQGGQPQHF.

The CDR3 region is CASSFVAEDTGELFF. The DNA for the CDR3 is TGTGCCAGCAGCTTTGTGGCAGAGGATACCGGGGAGCTGTTTTTT. The chain links TRBV12-1 to TRBJ2-2; the DNA was not used to check the table's D call, TRBD2. TRBV12-1 is a pseudogene. This CDR3 is built from 15 residues.

The J gene is TRBJ2-7, the V gene TRBV2, with 11 bases identical to TRBD2. Looked up from germline, CDR1 is SNHLY and CDR2 is FYNNEI. The CDR3 covers 15 residues. J lost 4 bases, V lost 7 bases, and 9 bases had no gene match. CDR3 nucleotides: TGTGCCAGCAATCTCCTAGCGGGAGGTTCGTACGAGCAGTACTTC. It codes for CASNLLAGGSYEQYF.

This chain connects TRBV28 to TRBJ1-2; 9 nucleotides agree with TRBD1. Germline V gene lookup returns CDR1 MDHEN and CDR2 SYDVKM. The V gene end was trimmed by 1 base and the J gene end by 8 bases; junction bases not matched to a gene: 8. The CDR3 contains 15 residues. DNA of the CDR3: TGTGCCAGCAGTTTATATACGGACAGGGGACACGGCTACACCTTC. This translates into CASSLYTDRGHGYTF.

J is TRBJ1-5 and V is TRBV6-4; D unresolved. V dropped 5 bases and J dropped 3 bases, with 8 bases sitting between them. Per germline, CDR1 MRHNA and CDR2 SNTAGT. This CDR3 comprises 13 residues. This CDR3 reads CASSPGANQPQHF. The CDR3 DNA reads TGTGCCAGCAGTCCCGGAGCCAATCAGCCCCAGCATTTT.

The chain joins TRBV5-5 to TRBJ2-2, with TRBD1 as a possible D gene (5 bases). Trimming took 1 base from V and 2 from J, leaving 12 bases between them. The CDR3 is 16 amino acids. CDR1 is SGHKS, CDR2 YYEKEE, per germline (reference sequence). The chain's CDR3 is CASSLFRDLNTGELFF. In DNA, the CDR3 is TGTGCCAGCAGCTTGTTCAGGGATTTAAACACCGGGGAGCTGTTTTTT.

The chain uses TRBV19 and TRBJ2-7; possible D gene TRBD1, 6 bases. The CDR3 runs to 13 residues. V was shortened by 5 bases and J by 5 bases, with 13 bases between the two germline ends. Germline CDR1 is LNHDA and CDR2 is SQIVND (reference sequence). The CDR3 spells CASSLNRDHEQYF. CDR3 DNA: TGTGCCAGTAGTTTGAACAGGGACCACGAGCAGTACTTC.

This chain connects TRBV7-2 to TRBJ2-1, with a possible D match to TRBD2 (7 bases). This CDR3 comprises 13 residues. Trimming pared 5 bases from V and 14 bases from J, leaving 19 bases between. Germline V CDR1 and CDR2: SGHTA, FQGNSA. The CDR3 sequence: CASSGGAAWAKFF. As DNA, the CDR3 is TGTGCCAGCAGCGGGGGGGCAGCTTGGGCTAAGTTCTTC.